Following are 27 T cell receptor beta chains from one sample sequenced in a study of T cell clonality in common variable immunodeficiency. Whole-study results and caveats: In common variable immunodeficiency, TCR beta chains reportedly carried fewer deletions and N-nucleotide insertions.

No cognate antigen is known for these TCRs. TCRdb keeps only in-frame clones here, not all; method: immunoSEQ multiplex PCR. The data show some 27,000 clones, with none appearing a single time. The sequenced sample consisted of peripheral blood mononuclear cells. These receptors all stem from a human donor with common variable immunodeficiency.

Details on this clone: Sequencing ends 3 residues short of the CDR3 end; the germline J gene provides the rest. The V and J genes are TRBV2 and TRBJ2-5; 12 bases align to TRBD2. The V gene end was trimmed by 5 bases and the J gene end by 5 bases; junction bases not matched to a gene: 6. CDR3 length: 15 residues. Per germline, CDR1 SNHLY and CDR2 FYNNEI. The CDR3 loop reads CASSSSGGAQETQYF. The CDR3 bases that were read are TGTGCCAGCAGTTCTAGCGGGGGGGCTCAGGAGACC.

This clone was detected many times. The read terminates 3 residues before the CDR3 end, so the remaining end is supplied by the germline J gene. The genes are TRBV7-3 and TRBJ2-1; D call uncertain. The CDR3 extends over 13 amino acids. Trimming left V 5 bases short and J 0 bases short, with 5 bases between. CDR1 and CDR2 (germline): SGHTA, FQGTGA. The sequenced part of the CDR3 DNA is TGTGCCAGCAGCCTTAGCTCCTACAATGAG. This sequence encodes CASSLSSYNE. The CDR3 in full is CASSLSSYNEQFF.

This clone appeared many times. The CDR3 is cut off 3 residues early in the read; its end comes from the germline J gene. The chain has TRBV5-6 and TRBJ2-1; D may be TRBD1 (5 bases). The CDR3 loop spans 15 amino acids. V was pared by 4 bases and J by 2 bases, with 13 bases between. In germline, CDR1 is SGHDT, CDR2 YYEEEE. Incomplete CDR3 DNA: TGTGCCAGCAGCCACTCATCAGGGCCCTACAATGAG. Its protein product is CASSHSSGPYNE. The complete CDR3 sequence is CASSHSSGPYNEQFF.

In this sample, this clone is medium-sized. The read falls 3 residues short of the CDR3 end, and the missing part is taken from the germline J gene. V and J are TRBV7-3 and TRBJ2-7; D may be TRBD2 (5 bases). This CDR3 has 15 amino acids. V was trimmed by 2 bases and J by 3 bases, leaving 14 bases between them. Germline CDR1 SGHTA, CDR2 FQGTGA. The CDR3 DNA, read in part, is TGTGCCAGCAGCTTACGCGGAATCGGGGTCTACGAG. Protein product: CASSLRGIGVYE. The complete CDR3 sequence is CASSLRGIGVYEQYF.

As for this clone: From the germline J gene comes the end of the CDR3, since the read stops 3 residues before it. The chain couples TRBV19 to TRBJ1-5; 7 nucleotides agree with TRBD1. The germline V gene has CDR1 LNHDA and CDR2 SQIVND (reference sequence). This CDR3 comprises 16 residues. The J segment lost 1 base and the V segment lost 2 bases, leaving 5 bases of the junction unmatched. CDR3 bases read: TGTGCCAGTAGTATAAGACAGGGTGGGAGCAATCAGCCC. It encodes CASSIRQGGSNQP. The full CDR3 sequence reads CASSIRQGGSNQPQHF. The full variable domain, in which reference TRBV19 and TRBJ1-5 provide the parts outside the CDR3, is DGGITQSPKYLFRKEGQNVTLSCEQNLNHDAMYWYRQDPGQGLRLIYYSQIVNDFQKGDIAEGYSVSREKKESFPLTVTSAQKNPTAFYLCASSIRQGGSNQPQHFGDGTRLSIL.

Comment on this clone: The read falls 3 residues short of the CDR3 end, and the missing part is taken from the germline J gene. The V gene is TRBV20-1, the J gene TRBJ2-7; TRBD2 aligns across 9 bases. The CDR3 loop spans 15 amino acids. Per germline, CDR1 DFQATT and CDR2 SNEGSKA (reference sequence). J was trimmed by 5 bases and V by 6 bases; bases with no gene match: 14. The CDR3: CSAIISSGGPHEQYF. The part of the CDR3 DNA that was read is TGCAGTGCCATTATCTCCAGCGGGGGGCCCCACGAG.

This clone was seen more than once but under ten times. The read gets to within 3 residues of the CDR3 end, and the germline J gene fills in the rest. The V call is TRBV19, the J call TRBJ1-2, with 8 nucleotides matching TRBD1. The CDR3 runs 15 residues. Germline V gene data show CDR1 as LNHDA and CDR2 as SQIVND (reference sequence). The sequenced part of the CDR3 DNA is TGTGCCAGTAGTATAGTAGGCCAGGGGGCCTTCGGC. It encodes CASSIVGQGAFG. The full CDR3 is CASSIVGQGAFGYTF.

A remark on this clone: The CDR3 extends 3 residues past the end of the read, so its final part is completed from the germline J gene. The chain combines TRBV19 with TRBJ2-3, with TRBD2 matching over 8 bases. The germline V gene has CDR1 LNHDA and CDR2 SQIVND (reference sequence). The CDR3 contains 17 residues. The V segment lost 4 bases and the J segment 4 bases; nucleotides outside the gene matches: 13. The CDR3 loop reads CASSREGWTSLADTQYF. The sequenced CDR3 bases are TGTGCCAGTAGTAGGGAGGGGTGGACTAGCCTTGCAGATACG.

This clone was found many times. The CDR3 end is not reached by the read, which stops 3 residues before it; the germline J gene fills it in. The chain has TRBV19 and TRBJ2-2; 16 nucleotides align to TRBD2. This CDR3 comprises 19 residues. V shed 5 bases and J 4 bases; nucleotides not matched to a gene: 10. Germline lookup yields CDR1 LNHDA and CDR2 SQIVND (reference sequence). CDR3 sequence: CASSLFGTSGGGGTGELFF. The part of the CDR3 DNA that was read is TGTGCCAGTAGTCTCTTCGGGACTAGCGGGGGGGGCGGCACCGGGGAG.

The sample holds many counts of this clone. The CDR3 end lies 3 residues beyond the end of the read and is filled in from the germline J gene. The chain employs TRBV12-3 or TRBV12-4 and TRBJ2-1, with 9 bases fitting TRBD1. This CDR3 is 15 amino acids long. J was trimmed by 5 bases and V by 3 bases; bases with no gene match: 5. The DNA read from the CDR3 is TGTGCCAGCAGTTTGGGGACAGGGTCTCACAATGAG. It codes for CASSLGTGSHNE. The whole CDR3 reads CASSLGTGSHNEQFF.

At least ten counts were recorded for this clone. The read ends 3 residues before the CDR3 terminus; that terminus is restored from the germline J gene. The chain has TRBV5-1 and TRBJ1-1; tentative D call: TRBD1 (5 bases). The V gene's germline CDR1 is SGHRS and CDR2 YFSETQ. Trimming took 0 bases from V and 1 from J, leaving 10 bases between them. The length of the CDR3 is 15 residues. The CDR3 bases that were read are TGCGCCAGCAGCTTGGTTCGGGGGGGGAACACTGAA. Translating gives CASSLVRGGNTE. The full CDR3 protein reads CASSLVRGGNTEAFF.

This clone was detected ten times or more. The CDR3 reads CAWRGFITDTQYF. The CDR3 bases that were read are TGTGCCTGGAGGGGCTTTATCACAGATACG. The chain couples TRBV30 to TRBJ2-3; D remains ambiguous. The read terminates 3 residues ahead of where the CDR3 ends, so the germline J gene completes it. The CDR3 runs to 13 residues. CDR1 GTSNPN and CDR2 SVGIG come from the germline V gene (reference sequence). V was pared by 3 bases and J by 2 bases, with 9 bases between.

This clone was seen more than once but under ten times. The read terminates 3 residues before the CDR3 end, so the remaining end is supplied by the germline J gene. The rearrangement uses TRBV7-9 and TRBJ2-7; 7 positions match TRBD1. Germline assignment: CDR1 SEHNR and CDR2 FQNEAQ (reference sequence). The V gene end was trimmed by 3 bases and the J gene end by 6 bases; junction bases not matched to a gene: 2. The CDR3 totals 12 residues. CDR3 DNA, as far as it was read: TGTGCCAGCAGCTTCACAGGGGTCGAG. Its protein is CASSFTGVE. The whole CDR3 protein reads CASSFTGVEQYF.

This clone was counted between two and nine times. The sequence runs out 3 residues before the end of the CDR3; the remainder is reconstructed from the germline J gene. The chain links TRBV2 to TRBJ1-2; 10 bases are a match to TRBD1. The germline gives CDR1 SNHLY, CDR2 FYNNEI. The CDR3 totals 14 residues. Partial CDR3 DNA: TGTGCCAGCAGTGGGACAGGGGGTCTCCATGCC. Its protein is CASSGTGGLHA. The entire CDR3 protein reads CASSGTGGLHAYTF.

This clone was seen repeatedly, ten times or more. Read coverage stops 3 residues before the CDR3 terminus; the germline J gene supplies the remainder. This sequence joins TRBV28 and TRBJ2-1; 11 bases are a match to TRBD2. Germline V lookup: CDR1 MDHEN, CDR2 SYDVKM. The V gene end was trimmed by 6 bases and the J gene end by 8 bases; junction bases not matched to a gene: 6. This CDR3 region has 14 residues. Incomplete CDR3 DNA: TGTGCCAGCAGGGTAGCGGGGGGGCGCGATGAG. It yields the protein CASRVAGGRDE. The full CDR3 is CASRVAGGRDEQFF.

As regards this clone: The read stops 3 residues short of the end of the CDR3; the missing end is completed from the germline J gene. The chain has TRBV6-1 and TRBJ1-5; D unclear. V dropped 3 bases and J dropped 3 bases, with 9 bases sitting between them. Germline V gives CDR1 MNHNS, CDR2 SASEGT. CDR3 length: 14 amino acids. The CDR3 DNA, read in part, is TGTGCCAGCAGTGATTCGGTTCACAATCAGCCC. Protein product: CASSDSVHNQP. The entire CDR3 is CASSDSVHNQPQHF.

The table lists this clone with many counts. The sequence runs out 3 residues before the end of the CDR3; the remainder is reconstructed from the germline J gene. The chain uses TRBV19 and TRBJ2-7; 8 bases align to TRBD1. Germline CDR1 LNHDA, CDR2 SQIVND (reference sequence). The CDR3 extends over 14 amino acids. V lost 6 bases and J lost 5; bases outside the gene matches: 9. CDR3 region: CASSLRTGLDEQYF. The covered CDR3 bases are TGTGCCAGTAGCTTGAGGACAGGGTTAGACGAG.

To note about this clone: Sequencing ends 3 residues short of the CDR3 end; the germline J gene provides the rest. The rearrangement joins TRBV18 to TRBJ2-1; weak D call: TRBD1 (6 bases). V was shortened by 2 bases and J by 9 bases, with 17 bases between the two germline ends. The CDR3 runs to 15 residues. Per the germline V gene, CDR1 is KGHSH and CDR2 is LQKENI. The CDR3 loop reads CASSPSRDKKVEQFF. CDR3 DNA (partial): TGTGCCAGCTCACCAAGTCGGGACAAAAAGGTTGAG.

This clone was seen at least ten times. The CDR3 end lies 3 residues beyond the end of the read and is filled in from the germline J gene. The genes are TRBV5-1 and TRBJ1-4; 7 bases match TRBD1. The trim removed 4 bases at V and 3 bases at J, leaving 9 bases unmatched. Germline V CDR1 and CDR2: SGHRS, YFSETQ. The CDR3 is 16 residues long. The CDR3 reads CASSPGTVPSNEKLFF. The part of the CDR3 DNA that was read is TGCGCCAGCAGCCCCGGGACAGTGCCCTCTAATGAAAAA.

This clone showed up many times. The read halts 3 residues ahead of the CDR3 end, with the missing end drawn from the germline J gene. The genes are TRBV19 and TRBJ1-4; tentatively, D is TRBD1 (6 bases). The length of the CDR3 is 14 residues. Germline V gives CDR1 LNHDA, CDR2 SQIVND (reference sequence). Trimming stripped 7 bases from V and 7 bases from J, with 16 bases between. The CDR3 protein is CASNPQGISEKLFF. The CDR3 bases that were read are TGTGCCAGTAACCCCCAGGGGATCAGTGAAAAA.

Ten or more counts support this clone. The read ends 3 residues shy of where the CDR3 ends; the end is completed using the germline J gene. The chain joins TRBV30 to TRBJ1-1, with TRBD1 as a possible D gene (5 bases). Germline V CDR1 and CDR2: GTSNPN, SVGIG (reference sequence). The CDR3 contains 13 residues. V was trimmed by 4 bases and J by 4 bases, leaving 13 bases between them. The CDR3 DNA, read in part, is TGTGCCTGGAAATGGGGGGGAGGCACTGAA. Translated: CAWKWGGGTE. Given in full, the CDR3 is CAWKWGGGTEAFF.

By sample fraction, this clone is medium-sized. Read coverage stops 3 residues before the CDR3 terminus; the germline J gene supplies the remainder. The chain carries TRBV20-1 and TRBJ1-1; TRBD1 agrees at 8 bases. The germline gives CDR1 DFQATT, CDR2 SNEGSKA (reference sequence). Trimming at V came to 6 bases and at J to 6 bases, leaving 9 bases not matched to a gene. The CDR3 is 13 amino acids. The CDR3 sequence is CSARPAGGPEAFF. The CDR3 DNA, read in part, is TGCAGTGCCCGCCCAGCAGGGGGCCCTGAA.

Details on this clone: Relative to the germline gene, one junction end is altered; a read error may explain this. The read falls 3 residues short of the CDR3 end, and the missing part is taken from the germline J gene. V gene TRBV7-7 combines with J gene TRBJ2-2; no firm D call. The CDR3 loop spans 16 amino acids. The germline gives CDR1 SSHAT, CDR2 FNYEAQ (reference sequence). CDR3 sequence: CASSLVGPPNTGELFF. The CDR3 bases that were read are TGTGCTAGCAGCTTAGTTGGGCCTCCGAACACCGGGGAG.

This clone was observed at least ten times. The sequence runs out 3 residues before the end of the CDR3; the remainder is reconstructed from the germline J gene. The rearrangement joins TRBV5-6 to TRBJ1-4, with 8 bases lining up with TRBD1. J lost 6 bases, V lost 2 bases, and 3 bases had no gene match. This CDR3 contains 14 residues. The V gene's germline CDR1 is SGHDT and CDR2 YYEEEE. The CDR3 spells CASSFQGADEKLFF. The sequenced part of the CDR3 DNA is TGTGCCAGCAGCTTCCAGGGGGCGGATGAAAAA.

Turning to this clone: The CDR3 end is not reached by the read, which stops 3 residues before it; the germline J gene fills it in. The chain recombines TRBV4-2 with TRBJ2-7, with a possible D match to TRBD2 (5 bases). V lost 2 bases, J lost 5 bases, and 16 bases lay in between. In germline, CDR1 is LGHNA, CDR2 YNFKEQ. CDR3 length: 15 amino acids. The sequenced part of the CDR3 DNA is TGTGCCAGCAGCCAAATAGCGCGAGCCGGCGACGAG. Encoded protein: CASSQIARAGDE. In full, the CDR3 is CASSQIARAGDEQYF.

This clone was counted at least ten times. The read ends 3 residues early relative to the CDR3; the germline J gene fills the gap. V gene TRBV19 combines with J gene TRBJ2-5, with 7 bases lining up with TRBD2. V trimming: 5 bases; J trimming: 2 bases; junction bases outside the gene matches: 2. This CDR3 has 13 amino acids. Germline V CDR1 and CDR2: LNHDA, SQIVND (reference sequence). The covered CDR3 bases are TGTGCCAGTAGTCCGGGACTACAAGAGACC. Its translation: CASSPGLQET. The CDR3 reads in full as CASSPGLQETQYF.

This clone was seen a handful of times. The read ends 3 residues before the CDR3 terminus; that terminus is restored from the germline J gene. V gene TRBV19 combines with J gene TRBJ1-2, with a tentative D call TRBD1 (5 bases). The CDR3 runs to 16 residues. V was clipped by 1 base and J by 3 bases, with 15 bases between them. Germline V gene lookup returns CDR1 LNHDA and CDR2 SQIVND (reference sequence). The sequenced CDR3 bases are TGTGCCAGTAGTATAGTCCCCGCAGGGAAGGACTATGGC. Translating it yields CASSIVPAGKDYG. Given in full, the CDR3 is CASSIVPAGKDYGYTF.